The present entry profiles one TCR beta chain with its context. Germline V CDR1 and CDR2: SGHDN, FVKESK. The CDR3 is 18 residues long. The junction had 10 bases not matched to a gene; V was cut back by 3 bases and J by 1 base. Clones were read by immunoSEQ multiplex PCR, and TCRdb kept only the in-frame ones, dropping some. The sample holds approximately 93,000 clones, roughly 91% seen once. This sample is drawn from a study of control samples from healthy donors and cancer patients. Sequencing was done on a sample of PBMCs. V and J are TRBV14 and TRBJ2-3, with TRBD2 identical over 10 bases. This TCR was recovered from a woman in her fifties or sixties with colorectal cancer. The CDR3 reads CASSHKRGGDLGTDTQYF. DNA of the CDR3: TGTGCCAGCAGCCATAAGCGGGGGGGCGATCTGGGCACAGATACGCAGTATTTT.